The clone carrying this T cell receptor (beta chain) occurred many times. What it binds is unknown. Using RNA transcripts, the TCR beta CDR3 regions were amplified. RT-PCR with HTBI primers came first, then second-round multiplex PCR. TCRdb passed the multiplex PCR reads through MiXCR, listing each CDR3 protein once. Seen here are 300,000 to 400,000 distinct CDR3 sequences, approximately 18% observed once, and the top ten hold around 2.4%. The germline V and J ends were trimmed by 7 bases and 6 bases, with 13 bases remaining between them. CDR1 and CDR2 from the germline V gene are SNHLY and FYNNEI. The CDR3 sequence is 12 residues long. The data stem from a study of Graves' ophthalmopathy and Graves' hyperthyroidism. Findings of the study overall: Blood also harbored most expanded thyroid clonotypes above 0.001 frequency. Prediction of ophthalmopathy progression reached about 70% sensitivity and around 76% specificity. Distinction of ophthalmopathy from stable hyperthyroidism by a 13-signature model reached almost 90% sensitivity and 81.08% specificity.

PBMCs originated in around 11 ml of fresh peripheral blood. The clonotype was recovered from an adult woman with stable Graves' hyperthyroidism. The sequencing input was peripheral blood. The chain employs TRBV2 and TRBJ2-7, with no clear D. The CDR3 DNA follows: TGTGCCAGCACAATGCTATTGACCGAGCAGTACTTC. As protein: CASTMLLTEQYF.